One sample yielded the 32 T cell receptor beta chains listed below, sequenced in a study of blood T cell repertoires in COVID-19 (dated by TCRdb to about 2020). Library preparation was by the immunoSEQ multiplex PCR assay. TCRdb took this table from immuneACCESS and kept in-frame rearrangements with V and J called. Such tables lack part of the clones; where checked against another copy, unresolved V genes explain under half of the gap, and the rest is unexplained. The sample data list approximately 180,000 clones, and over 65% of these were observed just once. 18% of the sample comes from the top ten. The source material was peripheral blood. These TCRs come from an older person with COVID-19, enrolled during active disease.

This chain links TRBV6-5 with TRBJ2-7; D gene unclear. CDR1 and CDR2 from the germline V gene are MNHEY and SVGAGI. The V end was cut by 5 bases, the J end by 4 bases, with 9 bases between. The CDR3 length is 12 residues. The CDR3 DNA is TGTGCCAGCAGTACCACAAGATACGAGCAGTACTTC. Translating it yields CASSTTRYEQYF.

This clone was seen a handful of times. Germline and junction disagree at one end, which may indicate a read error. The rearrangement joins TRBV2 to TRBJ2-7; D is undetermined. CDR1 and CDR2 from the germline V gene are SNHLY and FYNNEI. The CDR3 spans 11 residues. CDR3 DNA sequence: TGTGCCAGCAGTGAAGGGCGGAGAAGTGACTTC. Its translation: CASSEGRRSDF.

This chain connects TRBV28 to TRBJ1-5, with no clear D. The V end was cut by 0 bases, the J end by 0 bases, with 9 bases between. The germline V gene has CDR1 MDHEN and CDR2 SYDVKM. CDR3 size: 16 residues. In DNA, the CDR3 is TGTGCCAGCAGTTTATGGCAGGATTATAGCAATCAGCCCCAGCATTTT. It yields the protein CASSLWQDYSNQPQHF.

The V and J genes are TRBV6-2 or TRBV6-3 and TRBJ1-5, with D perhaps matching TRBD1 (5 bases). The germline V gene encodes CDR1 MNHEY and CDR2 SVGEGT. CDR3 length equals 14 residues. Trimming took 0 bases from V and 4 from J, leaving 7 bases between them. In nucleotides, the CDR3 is TGTGCCAGCAGTTACTCACGGGGGAATCAGCCCCAGCATTTT. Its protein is CASSYSRGNQPQHF.

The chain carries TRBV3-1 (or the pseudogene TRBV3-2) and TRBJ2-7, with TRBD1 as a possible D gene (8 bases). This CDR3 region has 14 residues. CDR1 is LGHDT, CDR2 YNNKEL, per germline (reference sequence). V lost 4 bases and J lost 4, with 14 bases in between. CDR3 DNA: TGTGCCAGCAGCCGCAGGGGGCGGGAGTACGAGCAGTACTTC. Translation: CASSRRGREYEQYF.

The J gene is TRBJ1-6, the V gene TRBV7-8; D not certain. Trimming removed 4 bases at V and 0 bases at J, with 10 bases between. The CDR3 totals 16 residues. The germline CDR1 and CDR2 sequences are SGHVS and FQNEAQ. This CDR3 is CASSSVGSSYNSPLHF. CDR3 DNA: TGTGCCAGCAGCTCGGTAGGGAGCTCCTATAATTCACCCCTCCACTTT.

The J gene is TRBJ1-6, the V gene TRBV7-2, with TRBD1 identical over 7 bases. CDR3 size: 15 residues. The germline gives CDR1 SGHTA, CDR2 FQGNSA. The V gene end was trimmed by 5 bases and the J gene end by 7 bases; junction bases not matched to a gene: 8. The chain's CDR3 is CASSPRGQGNSPLHF. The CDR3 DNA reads TGTGCCAGCAGCCCTAGGGGGCAGGGGAATTCACCCCTCCACTTT.

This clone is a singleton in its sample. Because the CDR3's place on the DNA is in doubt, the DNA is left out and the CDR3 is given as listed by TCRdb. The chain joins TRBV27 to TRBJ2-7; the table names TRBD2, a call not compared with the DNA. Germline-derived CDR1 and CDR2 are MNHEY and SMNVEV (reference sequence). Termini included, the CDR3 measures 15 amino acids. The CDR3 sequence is CASSLFWPKGGEQYF.

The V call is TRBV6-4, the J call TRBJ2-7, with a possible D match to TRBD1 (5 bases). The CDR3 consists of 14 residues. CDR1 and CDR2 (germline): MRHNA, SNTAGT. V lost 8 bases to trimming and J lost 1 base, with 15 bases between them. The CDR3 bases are TGTGCCAGCGTTGGCAGGGTGATATCCTACGAGCAGTACTTC. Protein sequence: CASVGRVISYEQYF.

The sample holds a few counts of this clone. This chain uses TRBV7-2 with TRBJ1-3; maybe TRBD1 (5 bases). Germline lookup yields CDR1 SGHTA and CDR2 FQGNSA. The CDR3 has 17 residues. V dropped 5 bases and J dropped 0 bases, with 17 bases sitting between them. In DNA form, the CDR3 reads TGTGCCAGCAGCCCGGGGGACGGGTTTGTCTCTGGAAACACCATATATTTT. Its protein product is CASSPGDGFVSGNTIYF.

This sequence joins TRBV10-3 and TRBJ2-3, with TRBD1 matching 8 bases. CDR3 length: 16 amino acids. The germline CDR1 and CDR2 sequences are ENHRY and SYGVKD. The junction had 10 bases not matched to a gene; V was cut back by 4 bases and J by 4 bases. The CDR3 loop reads CAISVQGAPSPDTQYF. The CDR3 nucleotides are TGTGCCATCAGTGTGCAGGGGGCGCCATCCCCAGATACGCAGTATTTT.

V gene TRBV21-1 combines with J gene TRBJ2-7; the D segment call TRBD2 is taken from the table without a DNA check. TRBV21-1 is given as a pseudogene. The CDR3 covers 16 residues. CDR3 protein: CASSLVFTSETYEQYF. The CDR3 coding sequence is TGTGCCAGCAGCCTCGTTTTTACTAGCGAGACCTACGAGCAGTACTTC.

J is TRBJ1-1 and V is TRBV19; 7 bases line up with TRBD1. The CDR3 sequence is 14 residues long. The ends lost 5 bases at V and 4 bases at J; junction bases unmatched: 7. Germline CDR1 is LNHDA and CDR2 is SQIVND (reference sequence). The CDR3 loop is CASSVTGWSTEAFF. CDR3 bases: TGTGCCAGTAGTGTGACAGGGTGGAGCACTGAAGCTTTCTTT.

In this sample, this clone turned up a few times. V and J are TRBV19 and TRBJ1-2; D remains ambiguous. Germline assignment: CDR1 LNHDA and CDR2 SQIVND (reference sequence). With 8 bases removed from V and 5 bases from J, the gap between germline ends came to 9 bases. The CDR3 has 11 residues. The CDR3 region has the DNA TGTGCCAGTCAGGTCGGATATGGCTACACCTTC. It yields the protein CASQVGYGYTF. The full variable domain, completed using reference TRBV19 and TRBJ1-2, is DGGITQSPKYLFRKEGQNVTLSCEQNLNHDAMYWYRQDPGQGLRLIYYSQIVNDFQKGDIAEGYSVSREKKESFPLTVTSAQKNPTAFYLCASQVGYGYTFGSGTRLTVV.

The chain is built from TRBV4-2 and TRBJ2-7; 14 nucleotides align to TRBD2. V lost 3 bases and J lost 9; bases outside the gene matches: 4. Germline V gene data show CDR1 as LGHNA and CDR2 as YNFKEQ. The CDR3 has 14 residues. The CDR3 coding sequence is TGTGCCAGCAGCCAGGCTGGGACTAGCGGGGGGCAGTACTTC. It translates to CASSQAGTSGGQYF.

CDR3 loop: CASSPHWPSGIGGEQFF. CDR3 nucleotides: TGTGCCAGCAGCCCCCATTGGCCTAGCGGGATCGGGGGTGAGCAGTTCTTC. The rearrangement joins TRBV7-9 to TRBJ2-1, with 9 bases aligning to TRBD2. V gave up 5 bases and J gave up 9 bases; unmatched junction bases: 17. This CDR3 spans 17 amino acids. Germline CDR1 SEHNR, CDR2 FQNEAQ (reference sequence).

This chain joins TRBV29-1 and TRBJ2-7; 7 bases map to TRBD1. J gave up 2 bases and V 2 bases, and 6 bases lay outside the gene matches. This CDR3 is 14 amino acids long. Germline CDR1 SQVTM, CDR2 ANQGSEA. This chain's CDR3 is CSVETVGTAYEQYF. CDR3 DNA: TGCAGCGTTGAAACGGTAGGGACAGCCTACGAGCAGTACTTC.

The CDR3 loop reads CASSSVQGGNEQFF. In DNA, the CDR3 is TGCGCCAGCAGCTCCGTTCAGGGGGGCAATGAGCAGTTCTTC. The V gene is TRBV5-1, the J gene TRBJ2-1, with a possible D match to TRBD1 (7 bases). The CDR3 consists of 14 residues. V shed 3 bases and J shed 6 bases, with 13 bases lying between them. Germline V CDR1 and CDR2: SGHRS, YFSETQ.

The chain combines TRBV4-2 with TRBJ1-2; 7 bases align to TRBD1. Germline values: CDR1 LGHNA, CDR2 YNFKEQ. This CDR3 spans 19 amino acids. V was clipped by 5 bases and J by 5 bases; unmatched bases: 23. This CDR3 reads CASSLRSTPRGTAGYGYTF. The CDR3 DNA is TGTGCCAGCAGCTTAAGATCCACGCCCAGGGGGACGGCAGGATATGGCTACACCTTC.

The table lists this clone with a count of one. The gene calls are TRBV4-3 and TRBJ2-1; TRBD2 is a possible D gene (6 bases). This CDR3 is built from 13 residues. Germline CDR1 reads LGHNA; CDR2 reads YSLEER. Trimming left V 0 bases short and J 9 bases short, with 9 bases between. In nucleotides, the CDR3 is TGCGCCAGCAGCCAAGAACTAGCACGTGAGCAGTTCTTC. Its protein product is CASSQELAREQFF.

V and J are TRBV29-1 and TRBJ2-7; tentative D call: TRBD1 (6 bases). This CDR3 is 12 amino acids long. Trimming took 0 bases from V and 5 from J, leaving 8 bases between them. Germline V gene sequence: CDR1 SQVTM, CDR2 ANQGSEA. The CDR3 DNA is TGCAGCGTTGAAGATCCAGGGGACGAGCAGTACTTC. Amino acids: CSVEDPGDEQYF.

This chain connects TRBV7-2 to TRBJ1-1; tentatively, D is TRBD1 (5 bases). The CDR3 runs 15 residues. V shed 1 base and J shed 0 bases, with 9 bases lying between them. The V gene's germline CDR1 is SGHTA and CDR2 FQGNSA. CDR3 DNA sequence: TGTGCCAGCAGCTTAGGACAGCCATTGAACACTGAAGCTTTCTTT. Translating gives CASSLGQPLNTEAFF.

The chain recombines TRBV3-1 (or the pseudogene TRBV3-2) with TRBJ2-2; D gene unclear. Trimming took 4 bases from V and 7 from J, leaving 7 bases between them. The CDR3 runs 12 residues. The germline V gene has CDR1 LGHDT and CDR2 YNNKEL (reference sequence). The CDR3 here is CASSLRVGELFF. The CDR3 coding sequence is TGTGCCAGCAGCCTTCGCGTCGGGGAGCTGTTTTTT.

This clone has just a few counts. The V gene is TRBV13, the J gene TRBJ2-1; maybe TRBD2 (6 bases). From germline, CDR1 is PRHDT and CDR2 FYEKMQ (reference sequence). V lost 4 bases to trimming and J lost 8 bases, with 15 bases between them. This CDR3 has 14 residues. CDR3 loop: CASSSTDGSHEQFF. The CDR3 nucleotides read TGTGCCAGCAGCTCCACTGACGGGAGCCATGAGCAGTTCTTC.

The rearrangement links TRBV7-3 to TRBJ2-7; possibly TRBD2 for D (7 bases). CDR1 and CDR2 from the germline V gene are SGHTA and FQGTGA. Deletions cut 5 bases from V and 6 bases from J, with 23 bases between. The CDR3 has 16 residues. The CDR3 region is CASSPGGGARAGEQYF. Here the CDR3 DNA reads TGTGCCAGCAGCCCCGGTGGGGGGGCGCGAGCCGGCGAGCAGTACTTC.

The CDR3: CSVLTGEVSYEQYF. The DNA for the CDR3 is TGCAGCGTATTGACAGGGGAGGTCTCCTACGAGCAGTACTTC. The genes are TRBV29-1 and TRBJ2-7, with TRBD1 matching 8 bases. Germline V gene sequence: CDR1 SQVTM, CDR2 ANQGSEA. This CDR3 comprises 14 residues. With 6 bases clipped from V and 0 bases from J, the junction kept 7 bases outside the gene matches.

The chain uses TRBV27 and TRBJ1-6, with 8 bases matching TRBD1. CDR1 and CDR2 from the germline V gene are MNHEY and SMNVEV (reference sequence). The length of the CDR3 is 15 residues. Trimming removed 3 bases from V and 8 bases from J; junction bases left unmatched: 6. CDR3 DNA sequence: TGTGCCAGCAGTTTCAGGGGGCGACGTGATTCACCCCTCCACTTT. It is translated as CASSFRGRRDSPLHF.

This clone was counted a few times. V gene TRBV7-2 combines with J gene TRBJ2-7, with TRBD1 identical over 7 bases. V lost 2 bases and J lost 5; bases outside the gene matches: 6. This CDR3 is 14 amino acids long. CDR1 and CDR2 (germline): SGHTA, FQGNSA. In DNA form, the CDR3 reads TGTGCCAGCAGCTTACGGACAGGTGGGGACGAGCAGTACTTC. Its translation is CASSLRTGGDEQYF.

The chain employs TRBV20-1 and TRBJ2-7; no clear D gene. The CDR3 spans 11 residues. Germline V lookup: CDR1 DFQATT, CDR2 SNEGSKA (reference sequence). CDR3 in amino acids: CSRSQYYEQYF. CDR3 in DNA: TGCAGCCGAAGCCAATACTACGAGCAGTACTTC.

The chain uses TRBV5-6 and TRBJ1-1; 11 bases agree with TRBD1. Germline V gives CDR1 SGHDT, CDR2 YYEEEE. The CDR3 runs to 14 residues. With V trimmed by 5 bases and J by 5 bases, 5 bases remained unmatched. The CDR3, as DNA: TGTGCCAGCAGTCGGACAGGGGGCGGAACTGAAGCTTTCTTT. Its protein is CASSRTGGGTEAFF.

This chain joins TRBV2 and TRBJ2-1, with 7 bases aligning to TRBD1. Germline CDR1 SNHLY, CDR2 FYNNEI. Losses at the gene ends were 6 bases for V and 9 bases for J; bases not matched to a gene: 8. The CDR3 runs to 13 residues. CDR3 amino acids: CASSGQATSEQFF. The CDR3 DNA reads TGTGCCAGCAGCGGACAGGCTACGAGTGAGCAGTTCTTC.

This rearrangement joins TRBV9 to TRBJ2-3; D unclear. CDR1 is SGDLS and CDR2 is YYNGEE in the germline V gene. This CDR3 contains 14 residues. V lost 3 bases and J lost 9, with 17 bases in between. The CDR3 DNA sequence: TGTGCCAGCAGCGGCCCACCGCGATTTTGGACGCAGTATTTT. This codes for CASSGPPRFWTQYF.